These T cell receptor beta chains were read from a single sample in a study of shared clonotypes between healthy human individuals. TCRdb keeps only in-frame clones here, not all; method: immunoSEQ multiplex PCR. Of about 2.2 million clones listed, about 93% are singletons. Sequenced input: naive CD8+ T cells from PBMCs. Every receptor here comes from a man between 18 and 35 years old in good health. Some clones in this sample may be carry-over from other donors' samples. Each CDR3 is given with its conserved first and last residue. Each record gives: clone size, V gene, D gene, J gene, CDR3 protein, CDR3 DNA. A D gene is named only where the DNA matches it firmly. Only part of the rows carry a size: once, few, many, or a class if the clone is expanded.

abundance: NA
v_gene: TRBV13
d_gene: NA
j_gene: TRBJ1-2
CDR3aa: CASSLVVQNYGYTF
CDR3nt: TGTGCCAGCAGCTTAGTAGTACAGAACTATGGCTACACCTTC

abundance: NA
v_gene: TRBV6-1
d_gene: TRBD1
j_gene: TRBJ2-3
CDR3aa: CASSALDRVPSLSSTDTQYF
CDR3nt: TGTGCCAGCAGTGCATTGGACAGGGTGCCCTCCCTTTCTAGCACAGATACGCAGTATTTT

abundance: NA
v_gene: TRBV5-1
d_gene: TRBD1
j_gene: TRBJ2-3
CDR3aa: CASSEGTAAAIHTDTQYF
CDR3nt: TGCGCCAGCAGCGAGGGGACAGCCGCGGCAATACACACAGATACGCAGTATTTT

abundance: NA
v_gene: TRBV5-6
d_gene: NA
j_gene: TRBJ2-1
CDR3aa: CASSPGSSYNEQFF
CDR3nt: TGTGCCAGCAGCCCTGGGTCGTCCTACAATGAGCAGTTCTTC

abundance: NA
v_gene: TRBV5-1
d_gene: NA
j_gene: TRBJ2-2
CDR3aa: CASSLTSLNTGELFF
CDR3nt: TGCGCCAGCAGCTTGACTAGCCTAAACACCGGGGAGCTGTTTTTT

abundance: NA
v_gene: TRBV28
d_gene: TRBD2
j_gene: TRBJ2-5
CDR3aa: CASSLLGTSGLTPEETQYF
CDR3nt: TGTGCCAGCAGTTTACTCGGGACTAGCGGCTTAACCCCCGAAGAGACCCAGTACTTC

abundance: NA
v_gene: TRBV28
d_gene: NA
j_gene: TRBJ2-7
CDR3aa: CASSPRGAYEQYF
CDR3nt: TGTGCCAGCAGTCCGAGGGGAGCTTACGAGCAGTACTTC

abundance: once
v_gene: TRBV6-5
d_gene: NA
j_gene: TRBJ1-1
CDR3aa: CASSYLLQTEPPETFF
CDR3nt: TGTGCCAGCAGTTACCTGCTTCAGACCGAGCCCCCTGAAACTTTCTTT

abundance: NA
v_gene: TRBV4-1
d_gene: NA
j_gene: TRBJ2-1
CDR3aa: CASSQIIANYNEQFF
CDR3nt: TGCGCCAGCAGCCAAATTATAGCGAACTACAATGAGCAGTTCTTC

abundance: once
v_gene: TRBV11-2
d_gene: TRBD2
j_gene: TRBJ2-1
CDR3aa: CASSSLTSGASYNEQFF
CDR3nt: TGTGCCAGCAGCTCCTTGACTAGCGGGGCCTCCTACAATGAGCAGTTCTTC

abundance: once
v_gene: TRBV11-2
d_gene: TRBD2
j_gene: TRBJ2-1
CDR3aa: CASSIKPPGGYNEQFF
CDR3nt: TGTGCCAGCAGCATCAAACCCCCCGGGGGGTACAATGAGCAGTTCTTC

abundance: NA
v_gene: TRBV15
d_gene: NA
j_gene: TRBJ2-2
CDR3aa: CATSSEGQTNTGELFF
CDR3nt: TGTGCCACCAGCAGTGAAGGACAGACGAACACCGGGGAGCTGTTTTTT

abundance: NA
v_gene: TRBV4-1
d_gene: TRBD1
j_gene: TRBJ2-7
CDR3aa: CASSQRDRGYEQYF
CDR3nt: TGCGCCAGCAGCCAACGGGACAGGGGATACGAGCAGTACTTC

abundance: NA
v_gene: TRBV2
d_gene: NA
j_gene: TRBJ2-5
CDR3aa: CASREDSNQETQYF
CDR3nt: TGTGCCAGCAGGGAGGACAGTAACCAAGAGACCCAGTACTTC

abundance: NA
v_gene: TRBV6-6
d_gene: NA
j_gene: TRBJ2-3
CDR3aa: CASSDQGTSTDTQYF
CDR3nt: TGTGCCAGCAGCGACCAGGGGACTAGCACAGATACGCAGTATTTT

abundance: once
v_gene: TRBV19
d_gene: NA
j_gene: TRBJ2-3
CDR3aa: CASSIVGGDTQYF
CDR3nt: TGTGCCAGTAGTATAGTAGGCGGGGATACGCAGTATTTT

abundance: NA
v_gene: TRBV29-1
d_gene: TRBD2
j_gene: TRBJ2-7
CDR3aa: CSVEGLAPYEQYF
CDR3nt: TGCAGCGTTGAAGGACTAGCCCCCTACGAGCAGTACTTC

abundance: NA
v_gene: TRBV10-1
d_gene: TRBD2
j_gene: TRBJ2-1
CDR3aa: CASSLTSGIYNEQFF
CDR3nt: TGCGCCAGCAGTCTGACTAGCGGGATATACAATGAGCAGTTCTTC

abundance: NA
v_gene: TRBV25-1
d_gene: NA
j_gene: TRBJ1-4
CDR3aa: CASSDRRTTNEKLFF
CDR3nt: TGTGCCAGCAGTGACCGTCGAACAACTAATGAAAAACTGTTTTTT

abundance: few
v_gene: TRBV2
d_gene: NA
j_gene: TRBJ2-2
CDR3aa: CASIQGSYTGELFF
CDR3nt: TGTGCCAGCATACAGGGAAGTTACACCGGGGAGCTGTTTTTT

abundance: NA
v_gene: TRBV29-1
d_gene: NA
j_gene: TRBJ2-1
CDR3aa: CSVDGALSSYNEQFF
CDR3nt: TGCAGCGTTGATGGAGCCCTAAGCTCCTACAATGAGCAGTTCTTC

abundance: once
v_gene: TRBV6-6
d_gene: TRBD1
j_gene: TRBJ2-7
CDR3aa: CASSFSGTVYEQYF
CDR3nt: TGTGCCAGCAGTTTCTCCGGGACAGTCTACGAGCAGTACTTC

abundance: NA
v_gene: TRBV28
d_gene: TRBD2
j_gene: TRBJ2-3
CDR3aa: CASSSMRSSGEDTQYF
CDR3nt: TGTGCCAGCAGTAGCATGCGGTCTAGCGGGGAAGATACGCAGTATTTT

abundance: NA
v_gene: TRBV28
d_gene: NA
j_gene: TRBJ2-1
CDR3aa: CASNRPSYNEQFF
CDR3nt: TGTGCCAGCAACAGGCCCTCCTACAATGAGCAGTTCTTC

abundance: NA
v_gene: TRBV27
d_gene: TRBD1
j_gene: TRBJ2-7
CDR3aa: CASSVRGFSSYEQYF
CDR3nt: TGTGCCAGCAGTGTCAGGGGGTTTTCCTCCTACGAGCAGTACTTC

abundance: NA
v_gene: TRBV9
d_gene: NA
j_gene: TRBJ2-1
CDR3aa: CASSPSNREQFF
CDR3nt: TGTGCCAGCAGCCCGTCCAATCGGGAGCAGTTCTTC

abundance: NA
v_gene: TRBV2
d_gene: TRBD2
j_gene: TRBJ2-7
CDR3aa: CASSDRLKATSGPHLSYEQYF
CDR3nt: TGTGCCAGCAGTGACCGCCTAAAGGCGACTAGCGGGCCTCACCTCTCCTACGAGCAGTACTTC

abundance: NA
v_gene: TRBV28
d_gene: NA
j_gene: TRBJ1-5
CDR3aa: CASSSDGYGTNIPQHF
CDR3nt: TGTGCCAGCAGCTCAGATGGTTACGGGACCAACATACCCCAGCATTTT

abundance: few
v_gene: TRBV7-8
d_gene: NA
j_gene: TRBJ2-3
CDR3aa: CASSSQETAFTDTQYF
CDR3nt: TGTGCCAGCAGCTCTCAGGAGACAGCCTTCACAGATACGCAGTATTTT

abundance: NA
v_gene: TRBV9
d_gene: TRBD2
j_gene: TRBJ2-1
CDR3aa: CASSGRVSGMYNEQFF
CDR3nt: TGTGCCAGCAGCGGTAGAGTTAGCGGGATGTACAATGAGCAGTTCTTC

abundance: NA
v_gene: TRBV6-5
d_gene: NA
j_gene: TRBJ2-5
CDR3aa: CASSYRWERETQYF
CDR3nt: TGTGCCAGCAGTTACCGGTGGGAGCGGGAGACCCAGTACTTC

abundance: NA
v_gene: TRBV13
d_gene: TRBD1
j_gene: TRBJ2-1
CDR3aa: CASRGSGQGSVGSYNEQFF
CDR3nt: TGTGCCAGCAGGGGTTCGGGACAGGGGAGTGTTGGCTCCTACAATGAGCAGTTCTTC

abundance: few
v_gene: TRBV27
d_gene: NA
j_gene: TRBJ1-2
CDR3aa: CASSSWASESGYTF
CDR3nt: TGTGCCAGCAGTTCCTGGGCTTCGGAGTCCGGCTACACCTTC

abundance: NA
v_gene: TRBV19
d_gene: NA
j_gene: TRBJ2-7
CDR3aa: CASSIGGAAEQYF
CDR3nt: TGTGCCAGTAGTATAGGAGGGGCGGCCGAGCAGTACTTC

abundance: NA
v_gene: TRBV10-3
d_gene: NA
j_gene: TRBJ1-1
CDR3aa: CAISESLQGHEAFF
CDR3nt: TGTGCCATCAGTGAGTCCCTCCAGGGTCATGAAGCTTTCTTT

abundance: NA
v_gene: TRBV6-6
d_gene: TRBD1
j_gene: TRBJ1-5
CDR3aa: CASSSPMTGRGLPQHF
CDR3nt: TGTGCCAGCAGTTCTCCCATGACAGGGCGCGGATTGCCCCAGCATTTT

abundance: once
v_gene: TRBV4-3
d_gene: TRBD1
j_gene: TRBJ1-5
CDR3aa: CASSQRTGFDQPQHF
CDR3nt: TGCGCCAGCAGCCAAAGGACAGGGTTCGATCAGCCCCAGCATTTT

abundance: NA
v_gene: TRBV9
d_gene: TRBD2
j_gene: TRBJ2-1
CDR3aa: CASSERDSRYNEQFF
CDR3nt: TGTGCCAGCAGCGAGCGGGACTCCCGCTACAATGAGCAGTTCTTC

abundance: NA
v_gene: TRBV20-1
d_gene: NA
j_gene: TRBJ2-2
CDR3aa: CSARGWGELFF
CDR3nt: TGCAGTGCCCGAGGTTGGGGGGAGCTGTTTTTT

abundance: NA
v_gene: TRBV7-6
d_gene: NA
j_gene: TRBJ2-1
CDR3aa: CASCGPGPYNEQFF
CDR3nt: TGTGCCAGCTGTGGGCCGGGACCCTACAATGAGCAGTTCTTC

abundance: NA
v_gene: TRBV30
d_gene: NA
j_gene: TRBJ2-7
CDR3aa: CAWSTLRGRYEQYF
CDR3nt: TGTGCCTGGAGTACCCTTCGGGGGCGCTACGAGCAGTACTTC

abundance: NA
v_gene: TRBV9
d_gene: NA
j_gene: TRBJ1-5
CDR3aa: CASSVVGGRTSNQPQHF
CDR3nt: TGTGCCAGCAGCGTAGTTGGGGGGCGGACCAGCAATCAGCCCCAGCATTTT

abundance: NA
v_gene: TRBV14
d_gene: NA
j_gene: TRBJ2-7
CDR3aa: CASTLTGRAYEQYF
CDR3nt: TGTGCCAGCACTCTAACCGGGAGAGCCTACGAGCAGTACTTC

abundance: NA
v_gene: TRBV6-4
d_gene: NA
j_gene: TRBJ2-1
CDR3aa: CASSDSLGGEQFF
CDR3nt: TGTGCCAGCAGTGACTCGCTGGGAGGTGAGCAGTTCTTC

abundance: NA
v_gene: TRBV6-1
d_gene: TRBD1
j_gene: TRBJ1-2
CDR3aa: CASSDGTGGESYGYTF
CDR3nt: TGTGCCAGCAGTGATGGGACAGGGGGCGAGAGCTATGGCTACACCTTC

abundance: once
v_gene: TRBV5-4
d_gene: TRBD2
j_gene: TRBJ2-5
CDR3aa: CASSLKRERGETQYF
CDR3nt: TGTGCCAGCAGCTTGAAGCGGGAGAGGGGAGAGACCCAGTACTTC

abundance: NA
v_gene: TRBV13
d_gene: NA
j_gene: TRBJ2-7
CDR3aa: CASSGRGTYEQYF
CDR3nt: TGTGCCAGCAGTGGCAGGGGCACCTACGAGCAGTACTTC

abundance: NA
v_gene: TRBV27
d_gene: NA
j_gene: TRBJ1-5
CDR3aa: CASSYSGFGNQPQHF
CDR3nt: TGTGCCAGCAGTTACTCAGGGTTCGGCAATCAGCCCCAGCATTTT

abundance: NA
v_gene: TRBV11-2
d_gene: NA
j_gene: TRBJ1-1
CDR3aa: CASSLYTTGPGGEAFF
CDR3nt: TGTGCCAGCAGCTTATACACTACAGGGCCTGGCGGTGAAGCTTTCTTT

abundance: NA
v_gene: TRBV6-1
d_gene: TRBD1
j_gene: TRBJ2-7
CDR3aa: CASKSDRGGPYEQYF
CDR3nt: TGTGCCAGCAAAAGTGACAGGGGTGGCCCCTACGAGCAGTACTTC

abundance: NA
v_gene: TRBV6-5
d_gene: NA
j_gene: TRBJ2-7
CDR3aa: CASRTAAYEQYF
CDR3nt: TGTGCCAGCAGGACAGCAGCCTACGAGCAGTACTTC

abundance: once
v_gene: TRBV25-1
d_gene: NA
j_gene: TRBJ2-6
CDR3aa: CASSVHRFSGANVLTF
CDR3nt: TGTGCCAGCAGCGTCCACAGATTTTCTGGGGCCAACGTCCTGACTTTC

abundance: NA
v_gene: TRBV2
d_gene: NA
j_gene: TRBJ1-4
CDR3aa: CASSEAGQHNEKLFF
CDR3nt: TGTGCCAGCAGTGAAGCTGGCCAGCATAATGAAAAACTGTTTTTT

abundance: NA
v_gene: TRBV7-9
d_gene: NA
j_gene: TRBJ2-7
CDR3aa: CASSLEGDRGGTYEQYF
CDR3nt: TGTGCCAGCAGCTTAGAGGGCGATAGGGGGGGAACCTACGAGCAGTACTTC

abundance: NA
v_gene: TRBV15
d_gene: TRBD2
j_gene: TRBJ2-1
CDR3aa: CATSISLAGYNEQFF
CDR3nt: TGTGCCACCAGCATTTCACTAGCGGGCTACAATGAGCAGTTCTTC

abundance: once
v_gene: TRBV7-2
d_gene: NA
j_gene: TRBJ2-3
CDR3aa: CASSPYQTDTQYF
CDR3nt: TGTGCCAGCAGCCCCTACCAAACAGATACGCAGTATTTT

abundance: NA
v_gene: TRBV28
d_gene: NA
j_gene: TRBJ1-1
CDR3aa: CASSVEQNMNTEAFF
CDR3nt: TGTGCCAGCAGTGTAGAACAGAACATGAACACTGAAGCTTTCTTT

abundance: NA
v_gene: TRBV9
d_gene: TRBD1
j_gene: TRBJ1-1
CDR3aa: CASSVGQGGTEAFF
CDR3nt: TGTGCCAGCAGCGTGGGACAGGGAGGAACTGAAGCTTTCTTT